This entry lists 31 T cell receptor beta chains sequenced from one sample in a study of blood T cell repertoires in COVID-19. Profiling relied on immunoSEQ multiplex PCR, and the TCRdb table lists in-frame clones only, not all of them. The data contain some 240,000 clones, roughly 81% of them seen just once; the ten biggest clones take up roughly 8%. The sequencing input was peripheral blood. The source is an elderly woman with COVID-19, enrolled during active disease.

This chain joins TRBV20-1 and TRBJ2-3; D not resolved. Trimming removed 3 bases from V and 0 bases from J, with 13 bases in between. In germline, CDR1 is DFQATT, CDR2 SNEGSKA (reference sequence). The CDR3 length is 15 residues. In DNA, the CDR3 is TGCAGTGCTAGTCAGCGTCGGTCTAGCACAGATACGCAGTATTTT. Translating gives CSASQRRSSTDTQYF.

CDR3 residues: CASSLRQRGGSDEQFF. For the CDR3, the DNA is TGCGCCAGCAGCTTGCGCCAGCGGGGGGGCAGCGATGAGCAGTTCTTC. The genes are TRBV5-1 and TRBJ2-1, with TRBD2 identical over 10 bases. Per the germline V gene, CDR1 is SGHRS and CDR2 is YFSETQ. The ends lost 1 base at V and 8 bases at J; junction bases unmatched: 9. This CDR3 contains 16 residues.

This clone was found once. The genes are TRBV30 and TRBJ1-1; D remains ambiguous. The germline CDR1 and CDR2 sequences are GTSNPN and SVGIG (reference sequence). The CDR3 covers 12 residues. Trimming took 2 bases from V and 8 from J, leaving 12 bases between them. In DNA form, the CDR3 reads TGTGCCTGGAGTTCCCTTTCCTTCGAAGCTTTCTTT. Its translation is CAWSSLSFEAFF.

V gene TRBV6-5 combines with J gene TRBJ2-2, with 11 bases that match TRBD2. Losses at the gene ends were 6 bases for V and 5 bases for J; bases not matched to a gene: 5. Germline loops: CDR1 MNHEY, CDR2 SVGAGI. This CDR3 contains 15 residues. CDR3: CASRRLAGSTGELFF. The CDR3 DNA reads as TGTGCCAGCAGAAGACTAGCGGGGTCGACCGGGGAGCTGTTTTTT.

The gene calls are TRBV27 and TRBJ2-1; 9 positions agree with TRBD2. Per germline, CDR1 MNHEY and CDR2 SMNVEV (reference sequence). V lost 6 bases to trimming and J lost 1 base; unmatched junction nucleotides: 13. The CDR3 contains 18 residues. Here the CDR3 reads CASRPLKASGISYNEQFF. CDR3 DNA sequence: TGTGCCAGCAGACCGTTGAAGGCTAGCGGGATATCCTACAATGAGCAGTTCTTC.

In its sample, this clone was seen a few times. The J gene is TRBJ1-2, the V gene TRBV19, with 7 positions matching TRBD1. V lost 8 bases and J lost 6; bases outside the gene matches: 9. The CDR3 is made up of 13 amino acids. Germline V gene lookup returns CDR1 LNHDA and CDR2 SQIVND (reference sequence). For the CDR3, the DNA is TGTGCCAGTCTACCGGACAGGTTTCATGGCTACACCTTC. Protein sequence: CASLPDRFHGYTF.

The rearrangement links TRBV6-5 to TRBJ1-4; tentatively, D is TRBD1 (5 bases). Germline CDR1 reads MNHEY; CDR2 reads SVGAGI. The CDR3 runs to 12 residues. V lost 10 bases and J lost 4, with 10 bases in between. Written as DNA, the CDR3 is TGTGCCACAGGGCAGGGTAATGAAAAACTGTTTTTT. Translated: CATGQGNEKLFF.

This clone was seen just once. V and J are TRBV27 and TRBJ1-2, with D tentatively TRBD1 (5 bases). From germline, CDR1 is MNHEY and CDR2 SMNVEV (reference sequence). The CDR3 spans 12 residues. V shed 6 bases and J shed 8 bases, with 13 bases lying between them. CDR3 DNA sequence: TGTGCCAGCAGATCTCGGACAACGGGCTACACCTTC. Amino acid sequence: CASRSRTTGYTF.

The J gene is TRBJ2-2, the V gene TRBV12-3 or TRBV12-4, with 9 bases that match TRBD1. The CDR3 runs to 13 residues. V lost 8 bases to trimming and J lost 6 bases; unmatched junction nucleotides: 4. CDR3 in amino acids: CASGGTGSGELFF. As DNA, the CDR3 is TGTGCCAGCGGGGGGACAGGGTCCGGGGAGCTGTTTTTT.

The V call is TRBV5-4, the J call TRBJ2-5; maybe TRBD2 (7 bases). In germline, CDR1 is SGHNT, CDR2 YYREEE (reference sequence). CDR3 length equals 14 residues. V was shortened by 4 bases and J by 2 bases, with 12 bases between the two germline ends. The CDR3 here is CASSRGGRQETQYF. CDR3 sequence (DNA): TGTGCCAGCAGCAGGGGGGGCCGTCAAGAGACCCAGTACTTC. The whole variable domain, filled in from reference TRBV5-4 and TRBJ2-5, reads ETGVTQSPTHLIKTRGQQVTLRCSSQSGHNTVSWYQQALGQGPQFIFQYYREEENGRGNFPPRFSGLQFPNYSSELNVNALELDDSALYLCASSRGGRQETQYFGPGTRLLVL.

This chain links TRBV2 with TRBJ1-5; TRBD1 matches at 9 bases. Germline assignment: CDR1 SNHLY and CDR2 FYNNEI. V was pared by 8 bases and J by 1 base, with 6 bases of the junction left unmatched. This CDR3 contains 15 residues. CDR3 DNA sequence: TGTGCCAGCGGGTCACAGGGGGCGAGCAATCAGCCCCAGCATTTT. Translated, it gives CASGSQGASNQPQHF.

The chain employs TRBV7-3 and TRBJ1-2; 9 bases fit TRBD1. The CDR3 has 14 amino acids. Germline loops: CDR1 SGHTA, CDR2 FQGTGA. V was clipped by 5 bases and J by 6 bases; unmatched bases: 7. CDR3 protein: CASSQTGGKDGYTF. The CDR3 region has the DNA TGTGCCAGCAGCCAAACAGGGGGCAAGGATGGCTACACCTTC.

This chain uses TRBV7-3 with TRBJ1-6; D ambiguous. Trimming shortened V by 0 bases and J by 7 bases, and 7 bases separated the two germline ends. This CDR3 has 14 residues. Germline loops: CDR1 SGHTA, CDR2 FQGTGA. The CDR3 is CASSLTGPNSPLHF. DNA for the CDR3: TGTGCCAGCAGCTTAACCGGTCCCAATTCACCCCTCCACTTT.

The V gene is TRBV5-1, the J gene TRBJ1-1, with a weak D call TRBD1 (6 bases). Trimming removed 3 bases from V and 6 bases from J, with 15 bases in between. Per germline, CDR1 SGHRS and CDR2 YFSETQ. The CDR3 has 14 residues. CDR3 nucleotides: TGCGCCAGCAGCTCTGACAGGTCCAGCCCTGAAGCTTTCTTT. Translating it yields CASSSDRSSPEAFF.

V is TRBV6-5 and J is TRBJ2-1; 11 nucleotides line up with TRBD2. In germline, CDR1 is MNHEY, CDR2 SVGAGI. The CDR3 contains 13 residues. V trimming: 7 bases; J trimming: 7 bases; junction bases outside the gene matches: 3. The CDR3 reads CASIIAGGNEQFF. CDR3 sequence (DNA): TGTGCCAGCATTATAGCGGGGGGGAATGAGCAGTTCTTC.

The table lists this clone with a few counts. The chain is built from TRBV7-9 and TRBJ2-5; tentative D call: TRBD2 (6 bases). The ends were cut back, 2 bases at V and 1 base at J, with 17 bases in the middle. Germline-derived CDR1 and CDR2 are SEHNR and FQNEAQ (reference sequence). This CDR3 comprises 17 residues. The CDR3 reads CASSLWNPGDFQETQYF. The CDR3, as DNA: TGTGCCAGCAGCTTATGGAATCCGGGGGACTTCCAAGAGACCCAGTACTTC. Full variable domain (rest looked up from reference TRBV7-9 and TRBJ2-5): DTGVSQNPRHKITKRGQNVTFRCDPISEHNRLYWYRQTLGQGPEFLTYFQNEAQLEKSRLLSDRFSAERPKGSFSTLEIQRTEQGDSAMYLCASSLWNPGDFQETQYFGPGTRLLVL.

The V call is TRBV12-3 or TRBV12-4, the J call TRBJ1-5; TRBD1 is a possible D gene (5 bases). The CDR3 spans 13 residues. Trimming removed 5 bases from V and 4 bases from J, with 9 bases in between. The CDR3 loop is CASSTQENQPQHF. CDR3 in DNA: TGTGCCAGCAGTACACAGGAGAATCAGCCCCAGCATTTT.

This rearrangement joins TRBV7-8 to TRBJ1-5, with D unclear. This CDR3 is built from 12 residues. The germline V gene encodes CDR1 SGHVS and CDR2 FQNEAQ. Trimming removed 5 bases at V and 4 bases at J, with 6 bases between. The CDR3, as DNA: TGTGCCAGCAGCCATAGTAATCAGCCCCAGCATTTT. Translated: CASSHSNQPQHF.

J is TRBJ1-4 and V is TRBV2; maybe TRBD1 (5 bases). The V and J ends lost 6 bases and 4 bases respectively, with 15 bases between them. The CDR3 extends over 15 amino acids. The germline V gene encodes CDR1 SNHLY and CDR2 FYNNEI. DNA for the CDR3: TGTGCCAGCAGCCGCGGGGGGGGATTTAATGAAAAACTGTTTTTT. It is translated as CASSRGGGFNEKLFF.

This rearrangement joins TRBV7-2 to TRBJ1-2, with TRBD1 matching over 7 bases. The CDR3 totals 15 residues. CDR1 and CDR2 from the germline V gene are SGHTA and FQGNSA. V gave up 5 bases and J gave up 5 bases; unmatched junction bases: 11. The CDR3 sequence: CASSPQGGNGYGYTF. CDR3 bases: TGTGCCAGCAGCCCGCAAGGGGGCAACGGGTATGGCTACACCTTC.

This chain uses TRBV30 with TRBJ2-1; D possibly corresponds to TRBD2 (7 bases). Trimming cost V 1 base and J 7 bases, with 23 bases left between them. This CDR3 contains 17 residues. Germline CDR1 GTSNPN, CDR2 SVGIG (reference sequence). The chain's CDR3 is CAWSELWGGIVGNEQFF. CDR3 bases: TGTGCCTGGAGTGAGTTGTGGGGGGGCATTGTTGGGAATGAGCAGTTCTTC. The whole variable domain, remainder taken from reference TRBV30 and TRBJ2-1, is SQTIHQWPATLVQPVGSPLSLECTVEGTSNPNLYWYRQAAGRGLQLLFYSVGIGQISSEVPQNLSASRPQDRQFILSSKKLLLSDSGFYLCAWSELWGGIVGNEQFFGPGTRLTVL.

Of note for this clone: Other DNA sequences of this sample code for an identical CDR3. This chain joins TRBV3-1 (or the pseudogene TRBV3-2) and TRBJ1-1; D call uncertain. The CDR3 is 13 amino acids. Trimming shortened V by 1 base and J by 1 base, and 4 bases separated the two germline ends. The germline gives CDR1 LGHDT, CDR2 YNNKEL (reference sequence). The CDR3 DNA reads TGTGCCAGCAGCCAAGCTTGGAACACTGAAGCTTTCTTT. Protein sequence: CASSQAWNTEAFF.

The chain recombines TRBV27 with TRBJ1-2; D call uncertain. The CDR3 is made up of 14 amino acids. In germline, CDR1 is MNHEY, CDR2 SMNVEV (reference sequence). The ends were cut back, 2 bases at V and 2 bases at J, with 9 bases in the middle. The DNA for the CDR3 is TGTGCCAGCAGTTTAGGTATACGGAACTATGGCTACACCTTC. Its translation is CASSLGIRNYGYTF.

This clone was observed a handful of times. The V and J genes are TRBV7-2 and TRBJ2-7; possible D gene TRBD2, 5 bases. The CDR3 sequence is 12 residues long. V was pared by 5 bases and J by 3 bases, with 8 bases between. Germline V gene lookup returns CDR1 SGHTA and CDR2 FQGNSA. Here the CDR3 reads CASSASRYEQYF. The CDR3 nucleotides read TGTGCCAGCAGCGCTAGCCGCTACGAGCAGTACTTC.

This sequence joins TRBV15 and TRBJ1-1, with 7 nucleotides matching TRBD1. J was trimmed by 0 bases and V by 9 bases; bases with no gene match: 4. The germline CDR1 and CDR2 sequences are LNHNV and YYDKDF (reference sequence). The CDR3 is made up of 13 amino acids. In DNA, the CDR3 is TGTGCCACTAGGGGACAGATGAACACTGAAGCTTTCTTT. This translates into CATRGQMNTEAFF.

The chain has TRBV30 and TRBJ1-6, with a possible D match to TRBD1 (6 bases). The CDR3 covers 16 residues. Trimming removed 5 bases at V and 1 base at J, with 15 bases between. Germline V gives CDR1 GTSNPN, CDR2 SVGIG (reference sequence). The CDR3: CAWGHDRTSYNSPLHF. The CDR3 DNA reads as TGTGCCTGGGGGCATGACAGGACGTCCTATAATTCACCCCTCCACTTT.

The chain carries TRBV7-3 and TRBJ2-3, with no clear D. CDR1 SGHTA and CDR2 FQGTGA come from the germline V gene. This CDR3 region has 14 residues. V was shortened by 2 bases and J by 0 bases, with 6 bases between the two germline ends. The CDR3 sequence: CASSLQVSTDTQYF. The CDR3 DNA sequence: TGTGCCAGCAGCTTACAGGTCAGCACAGATACGCAGTATTTT.

The CDR3 spells CASSHQGQGNQPQHF. The CDR3 DNA is TGTGCCAGTAGTCATCAAGGACAGGGAAATCAGCCCCAGCATTTT. The J gene is TRBJ1-5, the V gene TRBV19, with 8 bases aligning to TRBD1. V lost 5 bases and J lost 4; bases outside the gene matches: 7. The CDR3 extends over 15 amino acids. Germline V gives CDR1 LNHDA, CDR2 SQIVND (reference sequence). Full variable domain (remainder filled in from reference TRBV19 and TRBJ1-5): DGGITQSPKYLFRKEGQNVTLSCEQNLNHDAMYWYRQDPGQGLRLIYYSQIVNDFQKGDIAEGYSVSREKKESFPLTVTSAQKNPTAFYLCASSHQGQGNQPQHFGDGTRLSIL.

The V and J genes are TRBV7-9 and TRBJ1-5; 7 nucleotides align to TRBD1. With 4 bases clipped from V and 3 bases from J, the junction kept 6 bases outside the gene matches. In germline, CDR1 is SEHNR, CDR2 FQNEAQ (reference sequence). This CDR3 contains 15 residues. The CDR3 sequence: CASSSGQALNQPQHF. Here the CDR3 DNA reads TGTGCCAGCAGCTCCGGACAGGCGCTCAATCAGCCCCAGCATTTT. The whole variable domain, filled in from reference TRBV7-9 and TRBJ1-5, reads DTGVSQNPRHKITKRGQNVTFRCDPISEHNRLYWYRQTLGQGPEFLTYFQNEAQLEKSRLLSDRFSAERPKGSFSTLEIQRTEQGDSAMYLCASSSGQALNQPQHFGDGTRLSIL.

This chain uses TRBV15 with TRBJ1-6; 9 bases agree with TRBD1. Per germline, CDR1 LNHNV and CDR2 YYDKDF (reference sequence). Trimming cost V 4 bases and J 8 bases; bases outside gene matches: 6. CDR3 size: 15 residues. The CDR3 sequence: CATSTRTGAYSPLHF. In DNA form, the CDR3 reads TGTGCCACCAGCACACGGACAGGGGCCTATTCACCCCTCCACTTT.

This clone was recorded only once. The chain links TRBV5-1 to TRBJ1-3; TRBD1 is a possible D gene (5 bases). The CDR3 extends over 17 amino acids. Trimming pared 4 bases from V and 4 bases from J, leaving 21 bases between. The germline gives CDR1 SGHRS, CDR2 YFSETQ. CDR3 residues: CASSAEGWRGRGNTIYF. DNA for the CDR3: TGCGCCAGCAGCGCTGAGGGGTGGAGGGGACGCGGAAACACCATATATTTT.